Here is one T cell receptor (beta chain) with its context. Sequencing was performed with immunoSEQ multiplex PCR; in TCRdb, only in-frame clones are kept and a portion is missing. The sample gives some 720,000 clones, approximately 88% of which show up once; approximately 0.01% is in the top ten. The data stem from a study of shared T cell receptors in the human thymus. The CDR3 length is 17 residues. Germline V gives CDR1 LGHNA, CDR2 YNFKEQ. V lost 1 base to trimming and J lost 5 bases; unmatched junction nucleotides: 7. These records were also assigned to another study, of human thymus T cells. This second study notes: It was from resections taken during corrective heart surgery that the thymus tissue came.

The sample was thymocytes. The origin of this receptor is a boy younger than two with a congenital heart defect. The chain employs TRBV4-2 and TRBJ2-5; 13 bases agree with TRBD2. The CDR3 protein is CASSQAGLAGAEETQYF. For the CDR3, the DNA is TGTGCCAGCAGCCAAGCTGGACTAGCGGGAGCGGAGGAGACCCAGTACTTC.